Included here is one T cell receptor (beta chain) sequence, with context. Clones were read by immunoSEQ multiplex PCR, and TCRdb kept only the in-frame ones, dropping some. The sample comprises 150,000 or so clones, more than 70% of which are singletons, and approximately 7.6% rests with the top ten. This entry belongs to a study of cytotoxic CD8 clonotypes in ibrutinib-treated CLL. Study details: Patient counts were about 12 relapsed/refractory, under 16 treatment-naive and 17 IGHV unmutated.

The CDR3 runs to 11 residues. With 2 bases removed from V and 12 bases from J, the gap between germline ends came to 11 bases. Germline CDR1 is MNHNS and CDR2 is SASEGT. Material: PBMCs, obtained after 36 months of ibrutinib treatment. The genes are TRBV6-1 and TRBJ2-7; D not certain. This TCR derives from a human donor with chronic lymphocytic leukemia. CDR3 loop: CASSEKGRPYF. The CDR3 region has the DNA TGTGCCAGCAGTGAAAAGGGTCGTCCGTACTTC.